This entry lists 17 T cell receptor beta chains sequenced from one sample in a study of beta chain features in type 1 diabetes. Findings and limits, study-wide: The study found moderately but significantly shorter TCRB CDR3s in all four CD4+ subsets of Type 1 diabetes patients.

Antigens of these TCRs are unknown. The sequenced template was cDNA made from the entire isolated RNA. Sequencing used immunoSEQ multiplex PCR; TCRdb keeps in-frame clones, though not all of them. The data show around 710,000 clones, roughly 12% seen once. Input material: naive CD4+ T cells from blood. These receptors all stem from a man aged 25-40 years with type 1 diabetes.

V gene TRBV19 combines with J gene TRBJ1-2; D is unclear. V lost 3 bases and J 8 bases, leaving 10 bases between the germline ends. This CDR3 comprises 12 residues. Germline V gene data show CDR1 as LNHDA and CDR2 as SQIVND (reference sequence). This CDR3 reads CASSIEGDGYTF. The CDR3 bases are TGTGCCAGTAGTATCGAGGGCGACGGCTACACCTTC.

The table lists this clone with a few counts. The chain employs TRBV4-3 and TRBJ2-3; the match to TRBD1 covers 10 bases. V shed 4 bases, J shed 4 bases, and the junction held 17 bases outside the gene matches. Germline CDR1 LGHNA, CDR2 YSLEER. This CDR3 is 19 amino acids long. DNA of the CDR3: TGCGCCAGCAGCCCTCGCCCAATTTTGACAGGGGGCCCGGCAGATACGCAGTATTTT. Protein sequence: CASSPRPILTGGPADTQYF.

The CDR3 DNA reads as TGTGCCAGCAGCCAAGGGCCAGCGGGGGGAGATACGCAGTATTTT. Protein sequence: CASSQGPAGGDTQYF. The V and J genes are TRBV4-2 and TRBJ2-3; 9 positions match TRBD2. CDR1 and CDR2 (germline): LGHNA, YNFKEQ. This CDR3 is 15 amino acids long. V trimming: 1 base; J trimming: 5 bases; junction bases outside the gene matches: 4.

V usage is TRBV19 and J usage is TRBJ2-7, with unresolved D. The germline gives CDR1 LNHDA, CDR2 SQIVND (reference sequence). The CDR3 is 14 amino acids. Trimming shortened V by 1 base and J by 2 bases, and 9 bases separated the two germline ends. CDR3 in amino acids: CASSIGVSTYEQYF. The CDR3 DNA follows: TGTGCCAGTAGTATAGGGGTCAGCACCTACGAGCAGTACTTC. Drawing the rest from reference TRBV19 and TRBJ2-7, the complete variable domain is DGGITQSPKYLFRKEGQNVTLSCEQNLNHDAMYWYRQDPGQGLRLIYYSQIVNDFQKGDIAEGYSVSREKKESFPLTVTSAQKNPTAFYLCASSIGVSTYEQYFGPGTRLTVT.

This chain links TRBV5-1 with TRBJ2-5; 8 bases fit TRBD1. The CDR3 sequence is 15 residues long. The germline CDR1 and CDR2 sequences are SGHRS and YFSETQ. The J segment lost 9 bases and the V segment lost 3 bases, leaving 13 bases of the junction unmatched. The CDR3 loop is CASSSRDRPRGPQYF. CDR3 coding DNA: TGCGCCAGCAGCTCCCGGGACAGGCCCCGGGGGCCCCAGTACTTC. Full variable domain (rest looked up from reference TRBV5-1 and TRBJ2-5): KAGVTQTPRYLIKTRGQQVTLSCSPISGHRSVSWYQQTPGQGLQFLFEYFSETQRNKGNFPGRFSGRQFSNSRSEMNVSTLELGDSALYLCASSSRDRPRGPQYFGPGTRLLVL.

The chain links TRBV29-1 to TRBJ2-3; D not certain. The CDR3 contains 15 residues. V was shortened by 3 bases and J by 4 bases, with 17 bases between the two germline ends. Per the germline V gene, CDR1 is SQVTM and CDR2 is ANQGSEA. CDR3 nucleotide sequence: TGCAGCGTTGATCGGTATGGTACAGATCCAGATACGCAGTATTTT. Translation: CSVDRYGTDPDTQYF.

This clone was detected a few times. The chain combines TRBV4-2 with TRBJ1-2, with 7 bases that match TRBD1. The CDR3 runs to 16 residues. The germline V gene encodes CDR1 LGHNA and CDR2 YNFKEQ. J gave up 4 bases and V 2 bases, and 10 bases lay outside the gene matches. The CDR3 sequence is CASSQLTTGPSYGYTF. The CDR3 DNA follows: TGTGCCAGCAGCCAATTAACGACAGGGCCTAGCTATGGCTACACCTTC.

V usage is TRBV7-2 and J usage is TRBJ2-7; either TRBD1 or TRBD2 may supply D (5 bases each). The CDR3 consists of 15 residues. Looked up from germline, CDR1 is SGHTA and CDR2 is FQGNSA. Trimming removed 1 base at V and 7 bases at J, with 17 bases between. The CDR3: CASSLGGGPEWEQYF. In DNA, the CDR3 is TGTGCCAGCAGCTTAGGGGGCGGGCCGGAATGGGAGCAGTACTTC.

This clone occurred a few times. This chain uses TRBV10-3 with TRBJ1-5; a weak D match, TRBD1 (6 bases). Germline loops: CDR1 ENHRY, CDR2 SYGVKD. The CDR3 covers 16 residues. Trimming left V 6 bases short and J 2 bases short, with 17 bases between. The CDR3 loop is CAISQDRSRGNQPQHF. The CDR3 region has the DNA TGTGCCATCAGCCAAGACAGGAGTCGTGGCAATCAGCCCCAGCATTTT.

This clone came up a few times. This chain links TRBV4-2 with TRBJ1-6; 8 nucleotides agree with TRBD1. The CDR3 extends over 18 amino acids. The V gene end was trimmed by 0 bases and the J gene end by 3 bases; junction bases not matched to a gene: 7. Germline V gene sequence: CDR1 LGHNA, CDR2 YNFKEQ. The CDR3 bases are TGTGCCAGCAGCCAAGATCGGGCCGACAGGGGCTATAATTCACCCCTCCACTTT. It translates to CASSQDRADRGYNSPLHF.

This clone was recorded a few times. V and J are TRBV29-1 and TRBJ1-2; tentative D call: TRBD1 (6 bases). The CDR3 sequence is 13 residues long. Trimming removed 2 bases from V and 2 bases from J, with 9 bases in between. The V gene's germline CDR1 is SQVTM and CDR2 ANQGSEA. The CDR3 region has the DNA TGCAGCGTTGAACAGGGGACAAACTATGGCTACACCTTC. It is translated as CSVEQGTNYGYTF.

This chain links TRBV6-6 with TRBJ1-1; 9 bases agree with TRBD1. Per the germline V gene, CDR1 is MNHNY and CDR2 is SVGAGI (reference sequence). With 6 bases clipped from V and 0 bases from J, the junction kept 8 bases outside the gene matches. CDR3 length: 16 amino acids. The CDR3 loop is CASRPGQGTVNTEAFF. The CDR3 region has the DNA TGTGCCAGCAGGCCGGGACAGGGAACAGTGAACACTGAAGCTTTCTTT.

This clone showed up just a few times. The rearrangement links TRBV2 to TRBJ1-1, with a weak D call TRBD1 (5 bases). CDR1 and CDR2 from the germline V gene are SNHLY and FYNNEI. The length of the CDR3 is 14 residues. V lost 6 bases, J lost 2 bases, and 13 bases lay in between. For the CDR3, the DNA is TGTGCCAGCAGGGGGCCGGGGAAAAACACTGAAGCTTTCTTT. Translating it yields CASRGPGKNTEAFF.

As to this clone: The same CDR3 arises from other DNA sequences in this sample as well. The chain carries TRBV7-9 and TRBJ1-2; 7 bases are a match to TRBD1. With 6 bases clipped from V and 2 bases from J, the junction kept 6 bases outside the gene matches. Germline V lookup: CDR1 SEHNR, CDR2 FQNEAQ (reference sequence). The CDR3 is made up of 14 amino acids. CDR3 nucleotide sequence: TGTGCCAGCAGACCGGGACAGCAGAACTATGGCTACACCTTC. Translating gives CASRPGQQNYGYTF.

Here the CDR3 DNA reads TGTGCCAGCAGCTGGGGACAGGGGGGCAATCAGCCCCAGCATTTT. This translates into CASSWGQGGNQPQHF. V and J are TRBV7-9 and TRBJ1-5; 11 bases fit TRBD1. This CDR3 spans 15 amino acids. Germline V CDR1 and CDR2: SEHNR, FQNEAQ (reference sequence). The V and J ends lost 4 bases and 2 bases, in that order; junction bases with no gene match: 1.

The chain links TRBV7-2 to TRBJ2-3; no firm D call. This CDR3 is built from 13 residues. Germline CDR1 is SGHTA and CDR2 is FQGNSA. Between the trimmed V and J ends, which lost 8 bases and 2 bases, there was a span of 11 bases. The CDR3 region has the DNA TGTGCCAGCTCAGGTTTTACCACAGATACGCAGTATTTT. This sequence encodes CASSGFTTDTQYF.

V usage is TRBV14 and J usage is TRBJ2-5, with D perhaps TRBD2 (6 bases). The CDR3 is made up of 14 amino acids. V gave up 3 bases and J gave up 2 bases, with 10 bases separating them. CDR1 SGHDN and CDR2 FVKESK come from the germline V gene. CDR3 sequence: CASSQWDWQETQYF. The CDR3 DNA reads as TGTGCCAGCAGCCAGTGGGACTGGCAAGAGACCCAGTACTTC.